This T cell receptor (beta chain) was found in a study of cytomegalovirus exposure and HLA in healthy donors. Concerning this clone itself: Its cognate antigen is unknown.

Study-level findings and limits: Later genetic work tied a missense DCLRE1C variant to beta-chain V and J trimming. A few CMV-associated chains were confirmed in vitro to be specific for CMV antigens.

Trimming took 5 bases from V and 3 from J, leaving 14 bases between them. Germline V gene lookup returns CDR1 LNHDA and CDR2 SQIVND (reference sequence). CDR3 length: 15 residues. Both 60 Vbeta primers and 13 Jbeta primers went into the PCR. Methods used by the authors: There were about 80 million unique TCR beta chains by a later count, and some 12 million of them were shared. TCRdb keeps only in-frame clones here, not all; method: immunoSEQ multiplex PCR. V and J calls and clone size are those listed in that table; D and trimming were worked out from the DNA. The sample holds 100,000 to 150,000 clones.

This chain uses TRBV19 with TRBJ2-1; TRBD1 might be the D (6 bases). This clonotype was sampled from a man aged 25 to 40 in good health and CMV-seronegative. Sequences were obtained from PBMCs. Here the CDR3 DNA reads TGTGCCAGTAGTTACACAGGGAGTAACTACAATGAGCAGTTCTTC. This translates into CASSYTGSNYNEQFF.